These 17 T cell receptor beta chains came from one sample sequenced in a study of control samples from healthy donors and cancer patients. Profiled with immunoSEQ multiplex PCR; TCRdb holds only in-frame clones, not every one. The profile shows 100,000 to 150,000 clones, approximately 89% of them singletons. The sequencing input was blood. The receptor set was obtained from a young woman in good health.

The chain couples TRBV7-2 to TRBJ1-1, with D possibly TRBD1 on 5 matching bases. Germline assignment: CDR1 SGHTA and CDR2 FQGNSA. V was shortened by 5 bases and J by 1 base, with 14 bases between the two germline ends. CDR3 length: 15 residues. The CDR3 DNA reads TGTGCCAGCAGCCGTTCCGGTGGGGGGAACACTGAAGCTTTCTTT. It codes for CASSRSGGGNTEAFF.

This clone was counted between two and nine times. This chain links TRBV7-2 with TRBJ1-1, with D hard to call. V lost 5 bases and J 0 bases, leaving 7 bases between the germline ends. CDR1 and CDR2 (germline): SGHTA, FQGNSA. The CDR3 is 13 residues long. The CDR3 DNA is TGTGCCAGCAGCCAAACAGTGAACACTGAAGCTTTCTTT. This translates into CASSQTVNTEAFF.

The chain has TRBV15 and TRBJ1-1; D is uncertain. Germline V lookup: CDR1 LNHNV, CDR2 YYDKDF (reference sequence). This CDR3 spans 14 amino acids. V lost 0 bases, J lost 2 bases, and 7 bases lay in between. The CDR3 loop is CATSRDPENTEAFF. The CDR3 nucleotides read TGTGCCACCAGCAGAGACCCGGAAAACACTGAAGCTTTCTTT.

This chain joins TRBV27 and TRBJ1-2; a possible D gene is TRBD1 (6 bases). Per germline, CDR1 MNHEY and CDR2 SMNVEV (reference sequence). This CDR3 has 13 residues. The V end was cut by 8 bases, the J end by 3 bases, with 13 bases between. CDR3 DNA: TGTGCCAGCGGTGAACAGGGAGACTATGGCTACACCTTC. It codes for CASGEQGDYGYTF.

The rearrangement links TRBV29-1 to TRBJ2-3, with D uncertain. Trimming left V 7 bases short and J 1 base short, with 3 bases between. CDR1 and CDR2 (germline): SQVTM, ANQGSEA. CDR3 length equals 10 residues. The chain's CDR3 is CSAGTDTQYF. In DNA, the CDR3 is TGCAGCGCCGGCACAGATACGCAGTATTTT.

This clone was counted a single time. The chain recombines TRBV18 with TRBJ2-5; unclear D gene. CDR1 KGHSH and CDR2 LQKENI come from the germline V gene. This CDR3 is built from 13 residues. The V end lost 6 bases, the J end lost 2 bases, and 10 bases lay between the germline ends. The CDR3: CASSGSSQETQYF. CDR3 coding DNA: TGTGCCAGCTCGGGGTCTAGTCAAGAGACCCAGTACTTC. Combining the CDR3 with reference TRBV18 and TRBJ2-5 gives the whole variable domain NAGVMQNPRHLVRRRGQEARLRCSPMKGHSHVYWYRQLPEEGLKFMVYLQKENIIDESGMPKERFSAEFPKEGPSILRIQQVVRGDSAAYFCASSGSSQETQYFGPGTRLLVL.

The V gene is TRBV7-9, the J gene TRBJ2-3; D is ambiguous. Germline CDR1 is SEHNR and CDR2 is FQNEAQ (reference sequence). CDR3 length: 16 amino acids. V shed 5 bases and J shed 4 bases, with 19 bases lying between them. In DNA form, the CDR3 reads TGTGCCAGCAGCCTTGCCGCGTTTGACGGCGCAGATACGCAGTATTTT. Amino acids: CASSLAAFDGADTQYF.

This chain joins TRBV9 and TRBJ1-4; no definite D call. Germline V gene data show CDR1 as SGDLS and CDR2 as YYNGEE. Trimming cost V 0 bases and J 5 bases, with 8 bases left between them. CDR3 length: 14 residues. The CDR3 protein is CASSVGFGNEKLFF. The CDR3 DNA reads TGTGCCAGCAGCGTAGGATTTGGGAATGAAAAACTGTTTTTT.

This clone was seen only a few times. The rearrangement joins TRBV2 to TRBJ1-3, with D unresolved. Germline V lookup: CDR1 SNHLY, CDR2 FYNNEI. The CDR3 has 16 residues. V dropped 1 base and J dropped 1 base, with 11 bases sitting between them. This CDR3 is CASSEGRPGSGNTIYF. The CDR3 nucleotides read TGTGCCAGCAGTGAAGGTCGTCCGGGGTCTGGAAACACCATATATTTT. Combining the CDR3 with reference TRBV2 and TRBJ1-3 gives the whole variable domain EPEVTQTPSHQVTQMGQEVILRCVPISNHLYFYWYRQILGQKVEFLVSFYNNEISEKSEIFDDQFSVERPDGSNFTLKIRSTKLEDSAMYFCASSEGRPGSGNTIYFGEGSWLTVV.

The gene calls are TRBV28 and TRBJ2-3; the D is unclear. Germline lookup yields CDR1 MDHEN and CDR2 SYDVKM. The CDR3 covers 14 residues. V was pared by 5 bases and J by 5 bases, with 14 bases between. The CDR3 coding sequence is TGTGCCAGCAGTCAATCGAGGTTAGGAGATACGCAGTATTTT. It yields the protein CASSQSRLGDTQYF.

This chain uses TRBV19 with TRBJ2-2; D ambiguous. Trimming pared 10 bases from V and 2 bases from J, leaving 23 bases between. This CDR3 has 17 amino acids. Germline CDR1 LNHDA, CDR2 SQIVND (reference sequence). CDR3 sequence reads: CATTSSARLLNTGELFF. DNA for the CDR3: TGTGCCACTACCAGCTCGGCGAGACTTCTTAACACCGGGGAGCTGTTTTTT.

This chain connects TRBV28 to TRBJ2-1, with 7 bases matching TRBD2. Germline V gene data show CDR1 as MDHEN and CDR2 as SYDVKM. The trim removed 4 bases at V and 3 bases at J, leaving 21 bases unmatched. The CDR3 loop spans 20 amino acids. Here the CDR3 DNA reads TGTGCCAGCAGTTACCCCCTCGCGGTAGCGGGTAGTTCGGGCTACAATGAGCAGTTCTTC. It translates to CASSYPLAVAGSSGYNEQFF.

The chain couples TRBV28 to TRBJ1-5; maybe TRBD1 (5 bases). Looked up from germline, CDR1 is MDHEN and CDR2 is SYDVKM. Deletions cut 7 bases from V and 7 bases from J, with 20 bases between. This CDR3 has 15 residues. The CDR3 bases are TGTGCCAGCACACTCCCCGGGGGGACTCTACAGCCCCAGCATTTT. This translates into CASTLPGGTLQPQHF.

The chain is built from TRBV4-2 and TRBJ2-6, with 9 bases lining up with TRBD2. CDR1 and CDR2 from the germline V gene are LGHNA and YNFKEQ. The CDR3 is 19 amino acids. V trimming: 4 bases; J trimming: 2 bases; junction bases outside the gene matches: 12. This chain's CDR3 is CASSPQGMRGGAGANVLTF. The CDR3 nucleotides are TGTGCCAGCAGCCCCCAGGGGATGCGGGGGGGGGCTGGGGCCAACGTCCTGACTTTC.

The V call is TRBV7-8, the J call TRBJ2-5, with 7 positions matching TRBD2. Germline values: CDR1 SGHVS, CDR2 FQNEAQ. This CDR3 is 17 amino acids long. V dropped 3 bases and J dropped 0; count of bases not matched to a gene: 10. CDR3 nucleotides: TGTGCCAGCAGCTTGCCCCTTCTAGCGGAACACCAAGAGACCCAGTACTTC. Amino acid sequence: CASSLPLLAEHQETQYF.

The chain combines TRBV10-3 with TRBJ1-1; D not resolved. There are 15 residues in the CDR3. Germline assignment: CDR1 ENHRY and CDR2 SYGVKD. Trimming removed 4 bases from V and 0 bases from J, with 12 bases in between. In DNA, the CDR3 is TGTGCCATCAGTGCTGGCAAACACATGAACACTGAAGCTTTCTTT. Its protein is CAISAGKHMNTEAFF.

This sequence joins TRBV3-1 (or the pseudogene TRBV3-2) and TRBJ2-7; tentative D call: TRBD1 (6 bases). V dropped 1 base and J dropped 13 bases, with 14 bases sitting between them. There are 12 residues in the CDR3. Germline CDR1 and CDR2: LGHDT and YNNKEL (reference sequence). The DNA of the CDR3 is TGTGCCAGCAGCCAAGGGCCGTGGGGGCCATACTTC. Its translation is CASSQGPWGPYF.